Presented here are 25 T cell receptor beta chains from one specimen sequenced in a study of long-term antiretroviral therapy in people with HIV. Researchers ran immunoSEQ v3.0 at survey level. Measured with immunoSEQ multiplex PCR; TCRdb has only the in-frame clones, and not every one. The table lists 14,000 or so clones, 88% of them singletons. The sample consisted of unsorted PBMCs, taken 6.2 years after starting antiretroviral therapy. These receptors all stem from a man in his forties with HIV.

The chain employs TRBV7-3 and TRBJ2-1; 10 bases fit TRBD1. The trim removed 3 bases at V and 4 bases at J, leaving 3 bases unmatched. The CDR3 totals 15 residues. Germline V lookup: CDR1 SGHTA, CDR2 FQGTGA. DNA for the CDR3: TGTGCCAGCAGCTTGAAGGGACAGGGGTACAATGAGCAGTTCTTC. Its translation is CASSLKGQGYNEQFF.

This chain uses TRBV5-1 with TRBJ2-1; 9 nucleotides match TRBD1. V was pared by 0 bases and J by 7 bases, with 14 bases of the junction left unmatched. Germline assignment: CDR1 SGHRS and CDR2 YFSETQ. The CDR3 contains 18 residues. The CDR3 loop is CASSLGRTGTGSGNEQFF. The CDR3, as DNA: TGCGCCAGCAGCTTGGGGAGAACCGGGACAGGGTCAGGGAATGAGCAGTTCTTC.

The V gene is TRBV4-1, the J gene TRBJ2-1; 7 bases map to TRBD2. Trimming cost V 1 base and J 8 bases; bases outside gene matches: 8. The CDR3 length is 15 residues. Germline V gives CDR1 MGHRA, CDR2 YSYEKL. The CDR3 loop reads CASSQAAGAQYEQFF. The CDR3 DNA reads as TGCGCCAGCAGCCAAGCGGCGGGAGCTCAATATGAGCAGTTCTTC.

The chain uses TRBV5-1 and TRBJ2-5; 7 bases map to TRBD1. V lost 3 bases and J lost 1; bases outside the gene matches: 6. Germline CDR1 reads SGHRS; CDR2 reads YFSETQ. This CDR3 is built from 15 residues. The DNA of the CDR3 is TGCGCCAGCAGCTCCCTGGGACAGTTCCAAGAGACCCAGTACTTC. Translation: CASSSLGQFQETQYF.

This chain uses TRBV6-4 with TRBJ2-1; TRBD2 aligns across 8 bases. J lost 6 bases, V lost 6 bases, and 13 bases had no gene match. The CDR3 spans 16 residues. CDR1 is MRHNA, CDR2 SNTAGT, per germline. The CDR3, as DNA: TGTGCCAGCAGCTACGGACTAGCAGGTCCTATCAATGAGCAGTTCTTC. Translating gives CASSYGLAGPINEQFF.

In DNA, the CDR3 is TGTGCCAGCAGTGAACGGGTAGTATACGAGCAGTACTTC. It specifies CASSERVVYEQYF. V is TRBV6-1 and J is TRBJ2-7; D is ambiguous. Germline loops: CDR1 MNHNS, CDR2 SASEGT. The CDR3 runs 13 residues. Trimming took 2 bases from V and 4 from J, leaving 9 bases between them.

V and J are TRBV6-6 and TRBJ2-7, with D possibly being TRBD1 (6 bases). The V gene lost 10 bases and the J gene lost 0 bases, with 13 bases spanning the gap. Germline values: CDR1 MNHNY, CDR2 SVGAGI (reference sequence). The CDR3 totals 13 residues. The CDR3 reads CATKTGDSYEQYF. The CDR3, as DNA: TGTGCCACAAAGACAGGCGACTCCTACGAGCAGTACTTC.

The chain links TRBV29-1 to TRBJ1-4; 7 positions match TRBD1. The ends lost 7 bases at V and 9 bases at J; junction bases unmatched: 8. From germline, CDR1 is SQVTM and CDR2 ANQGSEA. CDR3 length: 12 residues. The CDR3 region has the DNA TGCAGCGCCGGACAGGAAAGGCAAAAACTGTTTTTT. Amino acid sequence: CSAGQERQKLFF.

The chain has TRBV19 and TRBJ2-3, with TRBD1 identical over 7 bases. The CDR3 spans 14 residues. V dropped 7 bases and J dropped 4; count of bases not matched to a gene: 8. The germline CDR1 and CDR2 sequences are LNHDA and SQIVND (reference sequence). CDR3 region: CASTVRQGSDTQYF. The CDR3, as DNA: TGTGCCAGTACGGTAAGACAGGGCTCAGATACGCAGTATTTT.

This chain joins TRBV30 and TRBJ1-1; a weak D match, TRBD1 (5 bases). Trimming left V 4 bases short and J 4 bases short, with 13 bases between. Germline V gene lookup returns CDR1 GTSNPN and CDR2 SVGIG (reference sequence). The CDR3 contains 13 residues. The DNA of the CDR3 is TGTGCCTGGACTTACGCCGGGGGCACTGAAGCTTTCTTT. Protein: CAWTYAGGTEAFF. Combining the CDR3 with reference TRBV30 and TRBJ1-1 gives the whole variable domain SQTIHQWPATLVQPVGSPLSLECTVEGTSNPNLYWYRQAAGRGLQLLFYSVGIGQISSEVPQNLSASRPQDRQFILSSKKLLLSDSGFYLCAWTYAGGTEAFFGQGTRLTVV.

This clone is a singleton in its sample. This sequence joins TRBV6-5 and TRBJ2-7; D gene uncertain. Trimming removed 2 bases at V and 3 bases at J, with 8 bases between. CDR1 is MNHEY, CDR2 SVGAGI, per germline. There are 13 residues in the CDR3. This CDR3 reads CASSYAFNYEQYF. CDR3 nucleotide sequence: TGTGCCAGCAGTTACGCGTTTAACTACGAGCAGTACTTC.

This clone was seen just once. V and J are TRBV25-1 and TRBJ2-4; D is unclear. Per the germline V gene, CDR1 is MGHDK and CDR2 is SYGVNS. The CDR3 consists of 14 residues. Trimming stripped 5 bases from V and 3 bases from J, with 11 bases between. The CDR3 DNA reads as TGTGCCAGCAGTCTCGGGTTTGACAAAAACATTCAGTACTTC. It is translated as CASSLGFDKNIQYF.

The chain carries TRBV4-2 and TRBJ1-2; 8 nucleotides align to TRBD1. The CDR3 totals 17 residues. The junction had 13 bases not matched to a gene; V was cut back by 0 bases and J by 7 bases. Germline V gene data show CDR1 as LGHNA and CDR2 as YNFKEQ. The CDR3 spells CASSQDLKDRVIAGYTF. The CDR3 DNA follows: TGTGCCAGCAGCCAAGATCTTAAGGACAGGGTAATTGCTGGCTACACCTTC.

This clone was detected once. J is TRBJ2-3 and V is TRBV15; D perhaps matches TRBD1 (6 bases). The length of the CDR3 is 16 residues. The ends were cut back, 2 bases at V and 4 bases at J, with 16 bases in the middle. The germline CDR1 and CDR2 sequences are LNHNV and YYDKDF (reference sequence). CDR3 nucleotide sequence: TGTGCCACCAGCAGACAACAGGGAACGGGTGCAGATACGCAGTATTTT. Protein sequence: CATSRQQGTGADTQYF.

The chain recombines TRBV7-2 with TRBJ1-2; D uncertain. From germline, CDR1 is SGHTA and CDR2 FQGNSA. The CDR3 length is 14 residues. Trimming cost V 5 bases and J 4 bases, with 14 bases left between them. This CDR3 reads CASSATGKPYGYTF. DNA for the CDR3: TGTGCCAGCAGCGCAACGGGGAAGCCCTATGGCTACACCTTC.

The CDR3 reads CASSQEGDQADEQYF. In DNA form, the CDR3 reads TGTGCCAGCAGCCAAGAGGGCGATCAGGCCGACGAGCAGTACTTC. The gene calls are TRBV5-4 and TRBJ2-7; TRBD2 might be the D (5 bases). The V end lost 4 bases, the J end lost 5 bases, and 19 bases lay between the germline ends. The CDR3 extends over 15 amino acids. Germline V gene lookup returns CDR1 SGHNT and CDR2 YYREEE (reference sequence). Full variable domain (missing parts from reference TRBV5-4 and TRBJ2-7): ETGVTQSPTHLIKTRGQQVTLRCSSQSGHNTVSWYQQALGQGPQFIFQYYREEENGRGNFPPRFSGLQFPNYSSELNVNALELDDSALYLCASSQEGDQADEQYFGPGTRLTVT.

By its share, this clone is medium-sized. The DNA of the CDR3 is TGTGCCAGCAGTTTAGAACAGAAACTGAGTTGGCAGTTCTTC. Its protein is CASSLEQKLSWQFF. The chain joins TRBV27 to TRBJ2-1, with D unresolved. The CDR3 totals 14 residues. Germline V gives CDR1 MNHEY, CDR2 SMNVEV (reference sequence). Trimming pared 2 bases from V and 12 bases from J, leaving 17 bases between.

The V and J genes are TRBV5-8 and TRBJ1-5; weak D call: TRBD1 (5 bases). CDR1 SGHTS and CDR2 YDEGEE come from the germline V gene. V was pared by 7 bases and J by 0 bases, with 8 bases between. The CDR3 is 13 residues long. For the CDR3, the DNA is TGTGCCAGCCTCAGGGATAGCAATCAGCCCCAGCATTTT. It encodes CASLRDSNQPQHF.

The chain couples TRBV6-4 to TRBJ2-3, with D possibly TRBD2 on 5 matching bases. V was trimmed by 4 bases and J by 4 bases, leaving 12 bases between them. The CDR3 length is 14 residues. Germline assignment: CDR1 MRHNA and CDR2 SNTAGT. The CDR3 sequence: CASSGTSGPDTQYF. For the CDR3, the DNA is TGTGCCAGCAGTGGGACCAGCGGTCCAGATACGCAGTATTTT.

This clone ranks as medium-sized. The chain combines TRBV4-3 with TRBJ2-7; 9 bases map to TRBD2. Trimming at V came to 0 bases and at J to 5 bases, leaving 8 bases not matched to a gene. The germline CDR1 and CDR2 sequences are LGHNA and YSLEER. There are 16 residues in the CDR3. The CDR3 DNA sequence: TGCGCCAGCAGCCAAGATAGATTAGCGGGAGTTAACGAGCAGTACTTC. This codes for CASSQDRLAGVNEQYF.

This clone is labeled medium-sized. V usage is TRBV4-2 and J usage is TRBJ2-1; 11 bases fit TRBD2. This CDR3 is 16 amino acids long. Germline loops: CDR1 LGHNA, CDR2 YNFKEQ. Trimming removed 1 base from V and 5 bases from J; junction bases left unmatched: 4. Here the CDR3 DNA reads TGTGCCAGCAGCCAAGTTCTAGCGGGAGGAGACAATGAGCAGTTCTTC. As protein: CASSQVLAGGDNEQFF.

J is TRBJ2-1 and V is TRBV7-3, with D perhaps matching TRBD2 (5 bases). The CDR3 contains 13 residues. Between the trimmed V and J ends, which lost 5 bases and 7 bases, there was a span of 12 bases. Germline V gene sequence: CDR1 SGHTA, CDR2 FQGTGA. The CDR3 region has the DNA TGTGCCAGCAGCAACCGGGATGTTAATGAGCAGTTCTTC. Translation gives CASSNRDVNEQFF.

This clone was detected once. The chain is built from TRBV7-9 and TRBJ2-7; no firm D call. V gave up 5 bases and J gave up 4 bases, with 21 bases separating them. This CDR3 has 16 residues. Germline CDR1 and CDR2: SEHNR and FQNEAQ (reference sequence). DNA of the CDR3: TGTGCCAGCAGCCCCCCTCCCGGAGACCAAGATTACGAGCAGTACTTC. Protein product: CASSPPPGDQDYEQYF.

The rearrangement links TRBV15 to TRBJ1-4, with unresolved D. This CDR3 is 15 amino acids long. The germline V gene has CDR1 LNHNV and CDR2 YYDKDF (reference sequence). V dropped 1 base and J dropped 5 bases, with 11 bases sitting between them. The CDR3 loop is CATSRAKRSNEKLFF. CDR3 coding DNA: TGTGCCACCAGCAGAGCCAAGCGGAGCAATGAAAAACTGTTTTTT.

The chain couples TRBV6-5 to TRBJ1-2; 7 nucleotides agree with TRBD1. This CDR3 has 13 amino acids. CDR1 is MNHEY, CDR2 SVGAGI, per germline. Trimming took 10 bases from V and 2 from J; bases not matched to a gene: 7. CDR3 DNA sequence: TGTGCCACCAGGGACAGCAGGAACTATGGCTACACCTTC. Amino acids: CATRDSRNYGYTF.